The next 4 T cell receptor beta chains were all read from a single sample in a study of shared clonotypes between healthy human individuals. The protocol was immunoSEQ multiplex PCR, while the TCRdb copy is restricted to in-frame clones and leaves out a portion. The sample lists about 2.3 million clones, around 92% occurring once. Sequences were obtained from naive CD4+ T cells from PBMCs. Subset noted: CD45RA+ positively selected. These receptors were taken from a young man in good health. Some clones in this sample may be carry-over from other donors' samples.

This chain joins TRBV28 and TRBJ2-7, with 9 bases lining up with TRBD1. The CDR3 is 15 residues long. J lost 1 base, V lost 8 bases, and 9 bases had no gene match. Germline CDR1 MDHEN, CDR2 SYDVKM. Here the CDR3 reads CASASRDRVSYEQYF. The CDR3 DNA reads as TGTGCCAGCGCCTCCCGGGACAGGGTTTCCTACGAGCAGTACTTC.

The chain is built from TRBV28 and TRBJ1-3; D gene unclear. Trimming left V 10 bases short and J 4 bases short, with 14 bases between. Germline assignment: CDR1 MDHEN and CDR2 SYDVKM. The CDR3 length is 13 residues. The CDR3 region is CATTAPAGNTIYF. The DNA of the CDR3 is TGTGCCACCACCGCCCCAGCAGGAAACACCATATATTTT.

V usage is TRBV5-6 and J usage is TRBJ1-3; 7 bases are shared with TRBD1. V was pared by 0 bases and J by 4 bases, with 7 bases of the junction left unmatched. CDR3 length: 16 residues. Germline-derived CDR1 and CDR2 are SGHDT and YYEEEE. The CDR3 protein is CASSLVDRPKGNTIYF. DNA for the CDR3: TGTGCCAGCAGCTTGGTGGACAGGCCGAAGGGAAACACCATATATTTT.

This clone was counted once. The chain couples TRBV28 to TRBJ2-1; TRBD2 might be the D (6 bases). This CDR3 spans 17 amino acids. V lost 8 bases and J lost 0, with 20 bases in between. Germline CDR1 and CDR2: MDHEN and SYDVKM. The CDR3: CASGLGRVGGSYNEQFF. CDR3 nucleotide sequence: TGTGCCAGCGGACTCGGGCGGGTCGGGGGCTCCTACAATGAGCAGTTCTTC.